Below are 13 T cell receptor beta chains sequenced from a single sample in a study of T cells in Graves' hyperthyroidism and ophthalmopathy. The TCR beta CDR3 regions underwent amplification using RNA transcripts as the source. In the first-round RT-PCR of the TCR CDR3, the HTBI primer set was used. MiXCR, run by TCRdb on the multiplex PCR reads, gives a single entry per CDR3 protein. Altogether fewer than 600,000 distinct CDR3 sequences are present, approximately 15% being singletons, with the ten largest covering 15% to 20%. Sequencing was performed on blood. The receptors were gathered from a woman aged 18-29 years with Graves' hyperthyroidism.

The chain employs TRBV5-1 and TRBJ1-1; D gene uncertain. Germline V gene lookup returns CDR1 SGHRS and CDR2 YFSETQ. Trimming left V 0 bases short and J 10 bases short, with 10 bases between. The CDR3 contains 12 residues. CDR3 nucleotides: TGCGCCAGCAGCTTGGATCTGGAGGGAGCTTTCTTT. This codes for CASSLDLEGAFF.

The chain uses TRBV9 and TRBJ2-1; weak D call: TRBD2 (5 bases). The length of the CDR3 is 13 residues. Trimming removed 3 bases at V and 8 bases at J, with 12 bases between. Germline CDR1 is SGDLS and CDR2 is YYNGEE. The CDR3 loop reads CASSEEVDYEQFF. The CDR3 DNA reads as TGTGCCAGCAGCGAGGAGGTAGACTATGAGCAGTTCTTC.

This clonotype was found a few times. The chain couples TRBV20-1 to TRBJ2-1; 7 nucleotides agree with TRBD2. J was trimmed by 5 bases and V by 2 bases; bases with no gene match: 6. There are 14 residues in the CDR3. Germline assignment: CDR1 DFQATT and CDR2 SNEGSKA (reference sequence). In nucleotides, the CDR3 is TGCAGTGCTAGATCTCTAGCGGTAAACAATGAGCAGTTCTTC. Amino acids: CSARSLAVNNEQFF.

This clonotype was observed many times. The rearrangement joins TRBV6-1 to TRBJ2-6; 9 bases fit TRBD1. CDR3 size: 18 residues. CDR1 and CDR2 from the germline V gene are MNHNS and SASEGT. V lost 2 bases, J lost 0 bases, and 5 bases stayed unmatched. The CDR3 loop is CASSETGGYRSGANVLTF. In DNA form, the CDR3 reads TGTGCCAGCAGTGAAACAGGGGGCTACCGCTCTGGGGCCAACGTCCTGACTTTC.

CDR3 sequence: CASSLVAVLGGYTF. CDR3 sequence (DNA): TGTGCCAGCAGCTTGGTAGCGGTTTTGGGCGGCTACACCTTC. This chain joins TRBV5-5 and TRBJ1-2; no clear D. The germline CDR1 and CDR2 sequences are SGHKS and YYEKEE (reference sequence). CDR3 length: 14 residues. V dropped 0 bases and J dropped 8 bases, with 14 bases sitting between them.

In its sample, this clonotype was seen a few times. This chain links TRBV11-3 with TRBJ1-4; D might be TRBD1 (6 bases). V lost 3 bases and J lost 6, with 11 bases in between. In germline, CDR1 is SGHNT, CDR2 YENEEA. The CDR3 runs 14 residues. The CDR3 DNA is TGTGCCAGCAGCTTTCCAGGGGCGGATGAAAAACTGTTTTTT. This gives the protein CASSFPGADEKLFF.

In this sample, this clonotype turned up a few times. This chain uses TRBV20-1 with TRBJ2-3, with 11 bases that match TRBD2. J was trimmed by 5 bases and V by 5 bases; bases with no gene match: 15. The CDR3 sequence is 17 residues long. The germline gives CDR1 DFQATT, CDR2 SNEGSKA (reference sequence). As DNA, the CDR3 is TGCAGTGCTCTGGGGTCCGTACTAGCGGGAGCTGAAGATACGCAGTATTTT. As protein: CSALGSVLAGAEDTQYF.

In its sample, this clonotype was seen many times. V and J are TRBV7-6 and TRBJ1-2; no reliable D call. Trimming removed 6 bases from V and 7 bases from J, with 12 bases in between. Germline-derived CDR1 and CDR2 are SGHVS and FNYEAQ. This CDR3 has 12 amino acids. The CDR3 spells CASSPDGFGYTF. The CDR3 bases are TGTGCCAGCAGTCCCGACGGGTTTGGCTACACCTTC.

The chain is built from TRBV12-3 or TRBV12-4 and TRBJ2-2, with D perhaps matching TRBD2 (6 bases). This CDR3 comprises 14 residues. The V end was cut by 5 bases, the J end by 5 bases, with 12 bases between. CDR3 coding DNA: TGTGCCAGCAGTCCTCACGCGGGGACCGGGGAGCTGTTTTTT. This sequence encodes CASSPHAGTGELFF.

In its sample, this clonotype was seen a few times. The chain joins TRBV7-2 to TRBJ1-5, with D maybe TRBD1 (5 bases). Germline V lookup: CDR1 SGHTA, CDR2 FQGNSA. This CDR3 spans 15 amino acids. The V gene lost 1 base and the J gene lost 3 bases, with 10 bases spanning the gap. CDR3 in amino acids: CASSLGLGLNQPQHF. The CDR3, as DNA: TGTGCCAGCAGCTTAGGTCTGGGGCTCAATCAGCCCCAGCATTTT.

This clonotype was observed a handful of times. V and J are TRBV19 and TRBJ1-2; the D gene is possibly TRBD1 (5 bases). Germline CDR1 reads LNHDA; CDR2 reads SQIVND (reference sequence). The CDR3 extends over 14 amino acids. V lost 7 bases and J lost 2, with 14 bases in between. The CDR3 spells CASKWQGLNYGYTF. For the CDR3, the DNA is TGTGCCAGTAAGTGGCAGGGACTAAACTATGGCTACACCTTC.

This clonotype was seen ten or more times. The V call is TRBV7-2, the J call TRBJ2-1, with D uncertain. The V gene lost 6 bases and the J gene lost 8 bases, with 29 bases spanning the gap. This CDR3 has 18 amino acids. Germline lookup yields CDR1 SGHTA and CDR2 FQGNSA. CDR3 sequence (DNA): TGTGCCAGCAGTTCAACCCTAACATCCCTCGCTTCAGTCTATGAGCAGTTCTTC. It codes for CASSSTLTSLASVYEQFF.

V is TRBV24-1 and J is TRBJ2-1; D gene uncertain. CDR3 length equals 12 residues. Trimming pared 9 bases from V and 4 bases from J, leaving 9 bases between. Per germline, CDR1 KGHDR and CDR2 SFDVKD. The CDR3 DNA reads TGTGCCACCGGCGGACCTTACAATGAGCAGTTCTTC. Protein sequence: CATGGPYNEQFF.